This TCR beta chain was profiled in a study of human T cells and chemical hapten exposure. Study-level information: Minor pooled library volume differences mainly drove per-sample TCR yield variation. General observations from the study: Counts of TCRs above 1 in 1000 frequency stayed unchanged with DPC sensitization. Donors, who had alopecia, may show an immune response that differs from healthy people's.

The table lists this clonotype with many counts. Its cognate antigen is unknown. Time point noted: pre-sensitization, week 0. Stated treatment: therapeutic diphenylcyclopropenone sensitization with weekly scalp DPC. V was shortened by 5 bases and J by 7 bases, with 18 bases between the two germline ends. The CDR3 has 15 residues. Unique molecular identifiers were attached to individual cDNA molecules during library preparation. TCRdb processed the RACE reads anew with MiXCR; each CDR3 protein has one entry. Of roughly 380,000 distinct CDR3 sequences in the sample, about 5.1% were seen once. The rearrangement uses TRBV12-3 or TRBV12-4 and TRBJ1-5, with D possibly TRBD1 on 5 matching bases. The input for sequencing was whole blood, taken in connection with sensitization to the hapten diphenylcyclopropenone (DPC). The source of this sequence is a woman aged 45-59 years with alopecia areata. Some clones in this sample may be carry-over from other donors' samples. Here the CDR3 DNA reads TGTGCCAGCAGTCCCAGCATAGGGGAGTGGCAGCCCCAGCATTTT. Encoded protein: CASSPSIGEWQPQHF.